One and the same sample provided the 21 T cell receptor beta chains below, sequenced in a study of human CD8 memory T cell subsets. The TCR beta sequencing libraries came from UMI-labeled 5' RACE. TCRdb re-called the 5' RACE reads; every CDR3 protein appears as one record, without DNA. Its table lists around 10,000 distinct CDR3 sequences. The identity of TPEX cells was that of CCR7+ PD-1+ TIGIT+ early memory CD8+ T cells with exhausted-like traits. The sample was CD8+ T cells from PBMCs. Receptor source: a human donor in good health.

The chain links TRBV10-1 to TRBJ1-1; TCRdb's D call, TRBD1, is unchecked because there is no DNA. CDR1 and CDR2 from the germline V gene are WNHNN and SYGVQD (reference sequence). The CDR3 has 14 amino acids. Here the CDR3 reads CASSEWTGGTEAFF.

The chain couples TRBV20-1 to TRBJ2-3; as DNA is missing, the TRBD1 call by TCRdb cannot be tested. Per the germline V gene, CDR1 is DFQATT and CDR2 is SNEGSKA (reference sequence). The CDR3 is 14 residues long. CDR3 sequence reads: CSAHRVDGPDTQYF.

This clonotype is large by frequency. The V gene is TRBV6-5, the J gene TRBJ2-1; the TCRdb D gene call, TRBD1, has no DNA to confirm it. The germline CDR1 and CDR2 sequences are MNHEY and SVGAGI. The CDR3 is 17 amino acids. CDR3 loop: CASSYSLADRGRNEQFF.

This clonotype shows up as medium-sized by frequency. The V and J genes are TRBV11-2 and TRBJ2-2; TCRdb selects TRBD1, and the lack of DNA leaves this call unchecked. CDR1 is SGHAT, CDR2 FQNNGV, per germline. The CDR3 is made up of 16 amino acids. The CDR3 is CASSPGPRIHTGELFF.

This clonotype shows up as medium-sized by frequency. This sequence joins TRBV12-3 or TRBV12-4 and TRBJ2-1; TCRdb lists TRBD2, though no DNA is available to test this call. The CDR3 loop spans 14 amino acids. The CDR3 loop is CASRPSGGAHEQFF.

The rearrangement links TRBV29-1 to TRBJ2-7; the D call from TCRdb, TRBD2, cannot be confirmed without DNA. This CDR3 contains 12 residues. Germline CDR1 and CDR2: SQVTM and ANQGSEA. The CDR3 region is CSVVRGGNEQYF.

The V gene is TRBV6-5, the J gene TRBJ1-2; TCRdb picks TRBD1, but there is no DNA to check that call. This CDR3 has 14 amino acids. Germline V CDR1 and CDR2: MNHEY, SVGAGI. The CDR3 reads CASSYDRGLYGYTF.

The rearrangement links TRBV7-3 to TRBJ2-1; TCRdb's D gene call, TRBD2, goes unchecked for lack of DNA. The CDR3 has 15 amino acids. Germline CDR1 SGHTA, CDR2 FQGTGA. The CDR3: CASSLAGLDYNEQFF.

This sequence joins TRBV20-1 and TRBJ2-1; TCRdb names TRBD2, which stays unverified in the absence of DNA. There are 15 residues in the CDR3. Per the germline V gene, CDR1 is DFQATT and CDR2 is SNEGSKA (reference sequence). CDR3 sequence reads: CSAPRTNRVGNEQFF.

The chain uses TRBV20-1 and TRBJ2-7; TCRdb's D gene call, TRBD1, goes unchecked for lack of DNA. The CDR3 runs 17 residues. From germline, CDR1 is DFQATT and CDR2 SNEGSKA (reference sequence). The chain's CDR3 is CSARDPLDLTGSYEQYF.

The V call is TRBV20-1, the J call TRBJ2-1; as DNA is missing, the TRBD2 call by TCRdb cannot be tested. Germline lookup yields CDR1 DFQATT and CDR2 SNEGSKA (reference sequence). The length of the CDR3 is 15 residues. This CDR3 is CSLITGTSGIGEQFF.

The chain joins TRBV5-1 to TRBJ1-1; without DNA, the TCRdb call of TRBD1 cannot be checked. The CDR3 is made up of 13 amino acids. Germline loops: CDR1 SGHRS, CDR2 YFSETQ. This CDR3 is CASSLGQAREAFF.

The rearrangement joins TRBV5-4 to TRBJ2-7; the TCRdb D gene call, TRBD1, has no DNA to confirm it. The CDR3 has 16 amino acids. From germline, CDR1 is SGHNT and CDR2 YYREEE (reference sequence). The CDR3 spells CASSPDGGGGYYEQYF.

The genes are TRBV28 and TRBJ1-5. Germline V gene lookup returns CDR1 MDHEN and CDR2 SYDVKM. This CDR3 has 15 amino acids. The CDR3 is CASSPDYKSNQPQHF.

This chain connects TRBV29-1 to TRBJ2-2; the D call from TCRdb, TRBD1, cannot be confirmed without DNA. The CDR3 contains 14 residues. Germline values: CDR1 SQVTM, CDR2 ANQGSEA. CDR3 protein: CSVVGGRNTGELFF.

The genes are TRBV19 and TRBJ2-2; TCRdb indicates TRBD1, and absent DNA this call remains unverified. The CDR3 sequence is 13 residues long. CDR1 and CDR2 from the germline V gene are LNHDA and SQIVND (reference sequence). CDR3 region: CAVQGGGPGELFF.

V and J are TRBV5-1 and TRBJ1-6. This CDR3 has 15 residues. Germline V gene lookup returns CDR1 SGHRS and CDR2 YFSETQ. CDR3 region: CASSLGIPMNSPLHF.

V and J are TRBV4-3 and TRBJ2-2. Germline values: CDR1 LGHNA, CDR2 YSLEER. CDR3 length: 14 residues. This CDR3 reads CASSQETSLGELFF.

The rearrangement links TRBV12-3 or TRBV12-4 to TRBJ1-3. The CDR3 runs 15 residues. This CDR3 is CASSLEYGAGNTIYF.

The CDR3 loop is CASSLVTGASYEQYF. The chain has TRBV28 and TRBJ2-7; TCRdb selects TRBD1, and the lack of DNA leaves this call unchecked. Germline V CDR1 and CDR2: MDHEN, SYDVKM. The CDR3 is made up of 15 amino acids.

V is TRBV28 and J is TRBJ2-7; the D call of TRBD2 rests on TCRdb alone, since no DNA is present to check it. Germline V CDR1 and CDR2: MDHEN, SYDVKM. The CDR3 is made up of 15 amino acids. This CDR3 reads CASSPRGGRAYEQYF.